The next 14 T cell receptor beta chains were all read from a single sample in a study of radiation and T cells in renal cell carcinoma. TCRdb keeps only in-frame clones here, not all; method: immunoSEQ multiplex PCR. In the table there are just over 95,000 clones, 80% to 90% of which are singletons. This sample's time point: blood 4 weeks post-SBRT, at nephrectomy. Treatment noted: 15 Gy SBRT to primary tumor, nephrectomy 4 weeks later. The sequenced sample was blood, obtained from a patient whose treatment included radiotherapy and nephrectomy. The receptor set was obtained from a man in his 60s with renal cell carcinoma.

The chain uses TRBV7-9 and TRBJ2-1; perhaps TRBD2 as D (5 bases). V was pared by 3 bases and J by 2 bases, with 8 bases between. Germline CDR1 reads SEHNR; CDR2 reads FQNEAQ (reference sequence). The CDR3 spans 14 residues. CDR3 nucleotide sequence: TGTGCCAGCAGCTTCCCCGGGGCCTACAATGAGCAGTTCTTC. Translation: CASSFPGAYNEQFF.

This clone showed up just once. V usage is TRBV6-5 and J usage is TRBJ2-5; D gene ambiguous. Looked up from germline, CDR1 is MNHEY and CDR2 is SVGAGI. V was trimmed by 5 bases and J by 5 bases, leaving 12 bases between them. The length of the CDR3 is 13 residues. The CDR3 nucleotides read TGTGCCAGCAGTAGAGTCCCGTGGGAGACCCAGTACTTC. As protein: CASSRVPWETQYF.

This clone came up once. The CDR3 bases are TGTGCCAGCAGCTTAGGGTCGGGGGGTCCTGGAAACACCATATATTTT. It is translated as CASSLGSGGPGNTIYF. The gene calls are TRBV7-2 and TRBJ1-3; possibly TRBD1 for D (5 bases). The CDR3 loop spans 16 amino acids. Germline V gives CDR1 SGHTA, CDR2 FQGNSA. V gave up 1 base and J gave up 2 bases, with 12 bases separating them.

V and J are TRBV28 and TRBJ2-2, with TRBD1 matching over 9 bases. Germline lookup yields CDR1 MDHEN and CDR2 SYDVKM. J gave up 2 bases and V 4 bases, and 11 bases lay outside the gene matches. This CDR3 comprises 18 residues. DNA of the CDR3: TGTGCCAGCAGTTACCGGGACAGGGTAAAGGTTAACACCGGGGAGCTGTTTTTT. Translating it yields CASSYRDRVKVNTGELFF.

V and J are TRBV5-1 and TRBJ2-5; 7 nucleotides agree with TRBD2. This CDR3 has 14 amino acids. V trimming: 4 bases; J trimming: 1 base; junction bases outside the gene matches: 4. Germline lookup yields CDR1 SGHRS and CDR2 YFSETQ. The CDR3 loop reads CASSNSGLQETQYF. The CDR3 DNA is TGCGCCAGCAGCAATAGCGGGCTCCAAGAGACCCAGTACTTC.

The rearrangement uses TRBV10-2 and TRBJ1-5, with D unclear. The germline V gene has CDR1 WSHSY and CDR2 SAAADI. This CDR3 has 15 amino acids. V lost 2 bases to trimming and J lost 7 bases, with 15 bases between them. The CDR3 nucleotides read TGCGCCAGCAGTGAGAGTAAGTCCTTGCGGCAGCCCCAGCATTTT. This translates into CASSESKSLRQPQHF.

This chain uses TRBV9 with TRBJ2-2; TRBD2 matches 8 bases. The CDR3 extends over 19 amino acids. V was pared by 0 bases and J by 1 base, with 11 bases of the junction left unmatched. The V gene's germline CDR1 is SGDLS and CDR2 YYNGEE. The CDR3 DNA follows: TGTGCCAGCAGCGTAGATCCAGGGAGCCTAGCGGGGAACACCGGGGAGCTGTTTTTT. It specifies CASSVDPGSLAGNTGELFF.

This clone was seen more than once but under ten times. The V gene is TRBV4-3, the J gene TRBJ2-3, with D perhaps being TRBD1 or TRBD2 (5 bases each). CDR1 LGHNA and CDR2 YSLEER come from the germline V gene. Between the trimmed V and J ends, which lost 0 bases and 0 bases, there was a span of 10 bases. There are 16 residues in the CDR3. CDR3: CASSQDRGASTDTQYF. As DNA, the CDR3 is TGCGCCAGCAGCCAAGATCGAGGGGCTAGCACAGATACGCAGTATTTT.

This chain connects TRBV19 to TRBJ2-3; possible D gene TRBD1, 6 bases. Germline loops: CDR1 LNHDA, CDR2 SQIVND (reference sequence). Deletions cut 5 bases from V and 5 bases from J, with 23 bases between. CDR3 length: 17 residues. Written as DNA, the CDR3 is TGTGCCAGTAGTCCCCTCCTATCACAGGGATTACAAGATACGCAGTATTTT. Protein: CASSPLLSQGLQDTQYF.

This chain's CDR3 is CASREGVTQPQHF. As DNA, the CDR3 is TGTGCCAGCAGGGAGGGGGTCACTCAGCCCCAGCATTTT. The genes are TRBV28 and TRBJ1-5, with D perhaps TRBD1 (6 bases). The V gene lost 6 bases and the J gene lost 6 bases, with 12 bases spanning the gap. The CDR3 length is 13 residues. Germline V gene lookup returns CDR1 MDHEN and CDR2 SYDVKM.

The chain carries TRBV6-5 and TRBJ1-1; D is unclear. The germline V and J ends were trimmed by 5 bases and 11 bases, with 12 bases remaining between them. This CDR3 is built from 11 residues. Germline-derived CDR1 and CDR2 are MNHEY and SVGAGI. The chain's CDR3 is CASSEARGAFF. The CDR3 coding sequence is TGTGCCAGCAGTGAAGCGCGCGGCGCTTTCTTT.

The chain uses TRBV5-6 and TRBJ1-1, with D possibly matching TRBD1 (5 bases). Germline V gene data show CDR1 as SGHDT and CDR2 as YYEEEE. The CDR3 covers 13 residues. The V and J ends lost 0 bases and 10 bases respectively, with 13 bases between them. CDR3 bases: TGTGCCAGCAGCTTGGCCAGGGACGGAAGAGCTTTCTTT. This translates into CASSLARDGRAFF.

The CDR3 loop is CASSFGLQETQYF. The CDR3 DNA reads TGCGCCAGCAGCTTTGGATTACAAGAGACCCAGTACTTC. The chain is built from TRBV5-1 and TRBJ2-5; unclear D gene. CDR1 is SGHRS, CDR2 YFSETQ, per germline. Trimming left V 2 bases short and J 2 bases short, with 7 bases between. This CDR3 has 13 amino acids.

This rearrangement joins TRBV9 to TRBJ2-1; D call uncertain. The V end lost 0 bases, the J end lost 12 bases, and 19 bases lay between the germline ends. The CDR3 runs 15 residues. Germline loops: CDR1 SGDLS, CDR2 YYNGEE. CDR3 bases: TGTGCCAGCAGCGTAGGAGGACGACCCGTGTCCAGGCAGTTCTTC. This gives the protein CASSVGGRPVSRQFF. Using reference TRBV9 and TRBJ2-1 for the parts outside the CDR3, the full variable domain is DSGVTQTPKHLITATGQRVTLRCSPRSGDLSVYWYQQSLDQGLQFLIQYYNGEERAKGNILERFSAQQFPDLHSELNLSSLELGDSALYFCASSVGGRPVSRQFFGPGTRLTVL.